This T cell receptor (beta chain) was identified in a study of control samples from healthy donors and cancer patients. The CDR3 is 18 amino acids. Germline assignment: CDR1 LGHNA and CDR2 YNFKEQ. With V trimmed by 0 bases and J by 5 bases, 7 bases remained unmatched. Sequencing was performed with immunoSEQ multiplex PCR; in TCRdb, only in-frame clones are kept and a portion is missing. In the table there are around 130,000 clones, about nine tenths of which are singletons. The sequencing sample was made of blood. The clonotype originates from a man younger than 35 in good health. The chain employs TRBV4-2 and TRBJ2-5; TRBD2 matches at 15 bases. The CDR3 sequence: CASSQEVAGTSGGETQYF. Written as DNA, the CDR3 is TGTGCCAGCAGCCAAGAGGTCGCCGGGACTAGCGGGGGGGAGACCCAGTACTTC.